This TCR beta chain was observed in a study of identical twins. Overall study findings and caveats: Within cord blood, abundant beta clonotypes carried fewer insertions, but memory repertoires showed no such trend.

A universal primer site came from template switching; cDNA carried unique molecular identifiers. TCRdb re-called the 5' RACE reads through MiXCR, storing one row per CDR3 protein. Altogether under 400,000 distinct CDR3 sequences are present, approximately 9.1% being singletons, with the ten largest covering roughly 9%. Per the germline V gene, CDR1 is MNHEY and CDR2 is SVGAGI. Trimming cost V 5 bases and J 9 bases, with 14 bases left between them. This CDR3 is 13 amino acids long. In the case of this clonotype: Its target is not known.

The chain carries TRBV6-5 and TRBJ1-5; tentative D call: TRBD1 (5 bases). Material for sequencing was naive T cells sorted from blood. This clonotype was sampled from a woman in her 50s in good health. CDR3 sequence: CASSPRGGGPQHF. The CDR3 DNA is TGTGCCAGCAGTCCAAGGGGTGGGGGGCCCCAGCATTTT.